These T cell receptor beta chains were read from a single sample in a study of T cell clonotyping in hematopoietic cell transplantation. Assay used: immunoSEQ multiplex PCR; TCRdb lists only in-frame clones, some missing. Of 28,000 or so clones in the sample, approximately 94% were seen once. Sequenced material: peripheral blood mononuclear cells. The receptors here all came from a man aged 45 to 65 in good health. Some clones in this sample may be carry-over from other donors' samples. Both conserved end residues are part of each CDR3. Not all rows give a size; the values are once, few, many and, for expanded clones, a class.

v_call clone_size cdr3_length cdr3_aa
TRBV6-5 once 16 CASSWDREPMGSPLHF
TRBV19 NA 16 CASSKTSTITIYGYTF
TRBV6-5 NA 12 CASSSSAATTYF
TRBV29-1 NA 13 CSGYRGVNTEAFF
TRBV19 NA 13 CASSIDPAGWAFF
TRBV19 NA 15 CASSPPTNNNYGYTF
TRBV4-1 NA 17 CASSQPAAGVYNSPLHF
TRBV6-1 NA 16 CASSELGFGGWDGYTF
TRBV30 NA 13 CAWRRQGLTEAFF
TRBV25-1 NA 11 CASSEGGELFF
TRBV7-2 NA 13 CASSFQDNEKLFF
TRBV5-3 once 13 CARSTFPGQPQHF
TRBV14 NA 16 CASSQDLLGSNEKLFF
TRBV7-2 NA 15 CASSSRVAMNTEAFF
TRBV7-2 NA 16 CASSSTSGGAGGELFF
TRBV2 once 15 CASSVAPTGYNEQFF
TRBV19 NA 15 CASMIRDRSNEKLFF
TRBV5-1 NA 17 CASSLGRGRVGNTEAFF